This passage covers 24 T cell receptor beta chains from one sample sequenced in a study of T cells in Graves' hyperthyroidism and ophthalmopathy. TCR beta CDR3 region amplification was performed from RNA transcripts. The study used the HTBI primer set for a first-round RT-PCR of the TCR CDR3. MiXCR, applied by TCRdb to the multiplex PCR reads, yields one record per CDR3 protein. Here the sample spans more than 350,000 distinct CDR3 sequences, 17% being singletons. The material sequenced was blood. The receptors derive from a woman between 25 and 40 years old with Graves' hyperthyroidism that later progressed to Graves' ophthalmopathy.

In its sample, this clonotype was seen many times. The V and J genes are TRBV28 and TRBJ2-7; possible D gene TRBD2, 5 bases. The germline CDR1 and CDR2 sequences are MDHEN and SYDVKM. The V end was cut by 2 bases, the J end by 5 bases, with 7 bases between. The CDR3 runs to 12 residues. The CDR3 DNA is TGTGCCAGCAGTTTAGAGGGCCACGAGCAGTACTTC. This codes for CASSLEGHEQYF.

This clonotype has more than one count but fewer than ten. J is TRBJ1-1 and V is TRBV18; D may be TRBD1 (5 bases). This CDR3 comprises 16 residues. The V gene's germline CDR1 is KGHSH and CDR2 LQKENI. V gave up 3 bases and J gave up 9 bases, with 23 bases separating them. The CDR3 here is CASSPSQGSLQLKAFF. The CDR3 coding sequence is TGTGCCAGCTCACCTTCCCAGGGTTCCTTGCAGCTGAAAGCTTTCTTT. The full variable domain, in which reference TRBV18 and TRBJ1-1 provide the parts outside the CDR3, is NAGVMQNPRHLVRRRGQEARLRCSPMKGHSHVYWYRQLPEEGLKFMVYLQKENIIDESGMPKERFSAEFPKEGPSILRIQQVVRGDSAAYFCASSPSQGSLQLKAFFGQGTRLTVV.

This clonotype was recorded many times. The V call is TRBV9, the J call TRBJ1-6, with D tentatively TRBD1 (5 bases). V gave up 3 bases and J gave up 7 bases, with 11 bases separating them. CDR1 is SGDLS, CDR2 YYNGEE, per germline. The CDR3 totals 14 residues. The CDR3 bases are TGTGCCAGCAGCGCGCAAAGACAGAATTCACCCCTCCACTTT. This encodes CASSAQRQNSPLHF.

This chain joins TRBV3-1 and TRBJ2-7; D is perhaps TRBD1 or TRBD2 (5 bases each). CDR1 is LGHDT and CDR2 is YNNKEL in the germline V gene (reference sequence). V was trimmed by 5 bases and J by 7 bases, leaving 9 bases between them. CDR3 length equals 11 residues. The CDR3 DNA follows: TGTGCCAGCAGCTTCGAGGGGGAGCAGTACTTC. Its protein is CASSFEGEQYF.

This clonotype came up a few times. The V gene is TRBV7-2, the J gene TRBJ2-5; D call uncertain. The CDR3 totals 14 residues. Germline CDR1 SGHTA, CDR2 FQGNSA. The germline V and J ends were trimmed by 1 base and 3 bases, with 9 bases remaining between them. CDR3 nucleotide sequence: TGTGCCAGCAGCTTAGGTCCGGTGAAAGAGACCCAGTACTTC. Protein product: CASSLGPVKETQYF.

This clonotype has a count of ten or more. CDR3 coding DNA: TGTGCCAGCAGCTTAGGGGGCGAAGAGACCCAGTACTTC. This sequence encodes CASSLGGEETQYF. The genes are TRBV11-3 and TRBJ2-5; D may be TRBD1 (5 bases). Per the germline V gene, CDR1 is SGHNT and CDR2 is YENEEA. The CDR3 loop spans 13 amino acids. V lost 1 base and J 3 bases, leaving 6 bases between the germline ends.

The V gene is TRBV4-1, the J gene TRBJ1-2, with D possibly TRBD1 on 5 matching bases. This CDR3 comprises 17 residues. Germline CDR1 MGHRA, CDR2 YSYEKL. With 1 base removed from V and 8 bases from J, the gap between germline ends came to 23 bases. CDR3 DNA sequence: TGCGCCAGCAGCCAAGGTCGGGGTACCGGGGCCAAAGAGGGCTACACCTTC. Translating gives CASSQGRGTGAKEGYTF.

The chain has TRBV5-1 and TRBJ2-2, with 9 nucleotides matching TRBD1. Germline CDR1 is SGHRS and CDR2 is YFSETQ. CDR3 length equals 17 residues. The V and J ends lost 4 bases and 0 bases, in that order; junction bases with no gene match: 7. The chain's CDR3 is CASSPEQGAANTGELFF. In nucleotides, the CDR3 is TGCGCCAGCAGCCCAGAACAGGGGGCTGCGAACACCGGGGAGCTGTTTTTT.

This clonotype was counted only a few times. A much larger clone is a single base away; this may be a read error. The chain joins TRBV12-3 or TRBV12-4 to TRBJ2-5, with D hard to call. V shed 4 bases and J shed 5 bases, with 11 bases lying between them. The CDR3 spans 13 residues. CDR3 sequence reads: CASSSKGGETQYF. Here the CDR3 DNA reads TGTGCCAGCAGTTCTAAGGGTGGGGAGACCCAGTACTTC.

The J gene is TRBJ2-7, the V gene TRBV4-1, with 10 bases lining up with TRBD2. The CDR3 consists of 16 residues. The V segment lost 3 bases and the J segment 6 bases; nucleotides outside the gene matches: 11. Germline V gene lookup returns CDR1 MGHRA and CDR2 YSYEKL. The CDR3 nucleotides read TGCGCCAGCAGCCACCCCGGAGCGGGAGGGCCTATCGAGCAGTACTTC. Translated, it gives CASSHPGAGGPIEQYF.

In its sample, this clonotype was seen many times. The V call is TRBV19, the J call TRBJ1-1; D gene ambiguous. Germline V gives CDR1 LNHDA, CDR2 SQIVND (reference sequence). The CDR3 runs 19 residues. The V gene lost 2 bases and the J gene lost 0 bases, with 22 bases spanning the gap. CDR3 amino acids: CASSISAFKRTGMNTEAFF. CDR3 in DNA: TGTGCCAGTAGTATATCGGCCTTTAAGCGGACGGGAATGAACACTGAAGCTTTCTTT.

The sample holds a few counts of this clonotype. This rearrangement joins TRBV6-2 or TRBV6-3 to TRBJ2-4, with 8 bases aligning to TRBD2. The junction had 15 bases not matched to a gene; V was cut back by 11 bases and J by 0 bases. The CDR3 sequence is 17 residues long. From germline, CDR1 is MNHEY and CDR2 SVGEGT. This chain's CDR3 is CAGGRLASYLAKNIQYF. The CDR3 coding sequence is TGTGCCGGAGGGAGACTAGCGAGTTACTTAGCCAAAAACATTCAGTACTTC.

This clonotype was observed many times. The J gene is TRBJ1-4, the V gene TRBV9, with 7 bases that match TRBD1. Germline CDR1 is SGDLS and CDR2 is YYNGEE. The CDR3 is made up of 14 amino acids. The trim removed 4 bases at V and 7 bases at J, leaving 7 bases unmatched. CDR3 region: CASSSRQGPEKLFF. Here the CDR3 DNA reads TGTGCCAGCAGCTCTCGACAGGGACCTGAAAAACTGTTTTTT.

In this sample, this clonotype turned up many times. V gene TRBV11-2 combines with J gene TRBJ2-3; D possibly corresponds to TRBD2 (6 bases). Between the trimmed V and J ends, which lost 5 bases and 3 bases, there was a span of 15 bases. Per the germline V gene, CDR1 is SGHAT and CDR2 is FQNNGV. There are 15 residues in the CDR3. CDR3 sequence: CASSLRGIGTDTQYF. The DNA for the CDR3 is TGTGCCAGCAGCCTGCGGGGAATCGGGACAGATACGCAGTATTTT.

In this sample, this clonotype turned up many times. V gene TRBV20-1 combines with J gene TRBJ2-3; weak D call: TRBD1 (6 bases). CDR3 length equals 17 residues. Deletions cut 0 bases from V and 0 bases from J, with 16 bases between. Germline V gene lookup returns CDR1 DFQATT and CDR2 SNEGSKA (reference sequence). The CDR3 region has the DNA TGCAGTGCTAGAGATCTATTTCAGGGGACAAGCACAGATACGCAGTATTTT. As protein: CSARDLFQGTSTDTQYF.

This clonotype was counted only a few times. This may be a read error: a much more frequent sequence differs by one nucleotide. The chain has TRBV7-9 and TRBJ2-1; tentatively, D is TRBD1 or TRBD2 (5 bases each). V was trimmed by 8 bases and J by 6 bases, leaving 20 bases between them. This CDR3 contains 15 residues. Germline CDR1 and CDR2: SEHNR and FQNEAQ (reference sequence). For the CDR3, the DNA is TGTGCCAGCTTAGAGCCCGGGACCGGGATCAATGAGCAGTTCTTC. Residues: CASLEPGTGINEQFF. The whole variable domain, remainder taken from reference TRBV7-9 and TRBJ2-1, is DTGVSQNPRHKITKRGQNVTFRCDPISEHNRLYWYRQTLGQGPEFLTYFQNEAQLEKSRLLSDRFSAERPKGSFSTLEIQRTEQGDSAMYLCASLEPGTGINEQFFGPGTRLTVL.

This clonotype has at least ten counts. The chain joins TRBV2 to TRBJ2-3; D is unresolved. Germline V gene data show CDR1 as SNHLY and CDR2 as FYNNEI. The length of the CDR3 is 17 residues. Trimming took off 6 bases at V and 2 bases at J, with 21 bases between the two ends. DNA of the CDR3: TGTGCCAGCAGCCCAGCAGGCTTAGACGCCCCCACAGATACGCAGTATTTT. Its protein product is CASSPAGLDAPTDTQYF.

This clonotype has only a few counts. The chain couples TRBV6-2 or TRBV6-3 to TRBJ2-5; perhaps D is TRBD1 or TRBD2 (5 bases each). V gave up 6 bases and J gave up 1 base, with 9 bases separating them. The CDR3 runs 13 residues. Germline CDR1 MNHEY, CDR2 SVGEGT. The chain's CDR3 is CASRWDVQETQYF. Written as DNA, the CDR3 is TGTGCCAGCAGGTGGGACGTCCAAGAGACCCAGTACTTC.

In its sample, this clonotype was seen many times. The genes are TRBV2 and TRBJ2-5, with D possibly TRBD1 on 5 matching bases. The ends were cut back, 3 bases at V and 5 bases at J, with 13 bases in the middle. Per germline, CDR1 SNHLY and CDR2 FYNNEI. The CDR3 has 14 residues. This chain's CDR3 is CASSEGLFLETQYF. The CDR3 DNA reads TGTGCCAGCAGTGAGGGGCTTTTCTTGGAGACCCAGTACTTC.

In this sample, this clonotype turned up many times. This chain links TRBV28 with TRBJ2-1, with TRBD2 identical over 10 bases. There are 18 residues in the CDR3. Trimming cost V 6 bases and J 2 bases; bases outside gene matches: 13. Per the germline V gene, CDR1 is MDHEN and CDR2 is SYDVKM. CDR3 in amino acids: CASSSPLGSGRPYNEQFF. In DNA form, the CDR3 reads TGTGCCAGCAGCTCCCCCCTTGGTAGCGGGAGGCCCTACAATGAGCAGTTCTTC.

In its sample, this clonotype was seen a few times. V is TRBV11-2 and J is TRBJ2-3, with D possibly TRBD2 on 6 matching bases. The germline CDR1 and CDR2 sequences are SGHAT and FQNNGV. CDR3 length equals 15 residues. V was cut by 5 bases and J by 8 bases, with 20 bases left in between. The CDR3 spells CASSPPPPGGGTQYF. In DNA form, the CDR3 reads TGTGCCAGCAGCCCCCCCCCCCCCGGGGGAGGTACGCAGTATTTT.

This clonotype has a count of ten or more. V and J are TRBV27 and TRBJ2-3; D gene uncertain. Trimming stripped 5 bases from V and 2 bases from J, with 5 bases between. This CDR3 spans 12 amino acids. From germline, CDR1 is MNHEY and CDR2 SMNVEV (reference sequence). CDR3 loop: CASSTYTDTQYF. Written as DNA, the CDR3 is TGTGCCAGCAGTACCTACACAGATACGCAGTATTTT.

This clonotype was recorded many times. CDR3 bases: TGCAGTGCTAGCTTCGGGAGCTCCTACAATGAGCAGTTCTTC. It is translated as CSASFGSSYNEQFF. V usage is TRBV20-1 and J usage is TRBJ2-1; weak D call: TRBD2 (6 bases). Per the germline V gene, CDR1 is DFQATT and CDR2 is SNEGSKA (reference sequence). The V and J ends lost 3 bases and 0 bases respectively, with 9 bases between them. This CDR3 contains 14 residues.

The J gene is TRBJ2-7, the V gene TRBV6-1; TRBD1 matches 8 bases. The CDR3 is 14 amino acids. The V segment lost 5 bases and the J segment 4 bases; nucleotides outside the gene matches: 7. Germline CDR1 is MNHNS and CDR2 is SASEGT. CDR3: CASSSRDRSYEQYF. The CDR3 nucleotides are TGTGCCAGCAGTTCCCGGGACAGGTCTTACGAGCAGTACTTC.